A single sample is the source of the 23 T cell receptor beta chains below, sequenced in a study of OX40 agonist ivuxolimab in advanced cancers. Here immunoSEQ multiplex PCR was the method, and the copy in TCRdb shows in-frame clones only, minus some. The sample carries about 100,000 clones, 89% recorded once. Sequences were derived from CD4+ or CD8+ T cells sorted from blood, sampled in a trial of the OX40 agonist ivuxolimab. These receptors were collected from an adult with an advanced solid tumor such as melanoma, head and neck, liver or kidney cancer.

The rearrangement joins TRBV6-6 to TRBJ1-1; possible D gene TRBD1, 5 bases. Per the germline V gene, CDR1 is MNHNY and CDR2 is SVGAGI (reference sequence). The length of the CDR3 is 12 residues. The germline V and J ends were trimmed by 1 base and 7 bases, with 7 bases remaining between them. CDR3 DNA: TGTGCCAGCAGTTACTTGACAGATGAAGCTTTCTTT. The encoded protein is CASSYLTDEAFF.

The V call is TRBV9, the J call TRBJ2-7; 10 nucleotides line up with TRBD1. V dropped 4 bases and J dropped 6; count of bases not matched to a gene: 10. Germline assignment: CDR1 SGDLS and CDR2 YYNGEE. There are 15 residues in the CDR3. CDR3 sequence (DNA): TGTGCCAGCAGCCCCCGACAGGGGGCTCCGGGCGAGCAGTACTTC. Translated, it gives CASSPRQGAPGEQYF. Based on the CDR3 plus reference TRBV9 and TRBJ2-7, the full variable domain is DSGVTQTPKHLITATGQRVTLRCSPRSGDLSVYWYQQSLDQGLQFLIQYYNGEERAKGNILERFSAQQFPDLHSELNLSSLELGDSALYFCASSPRQGAPGEQYFGPGTRLTVT.

The rearrangement joins TRBV7-9 to TRBJ1-1, with D possibly being TRBD1 (6 bases). The germline V gene encodes CDR1 SEHNR and CDR2 FQNEAQ (reference sequence). The CDR3 sequence is 14 residues long. Trimming took 8 bases from V and 5 from J, leaving 18 bases between them. The CDR3 spells CASRPVSQGTEAFF. The DNA of the CDR3 is TGTGCCAGCCGACCGGTCTCGCAGGGGACTGAAGCTTTCTTT.

This clone was detected a few times. The chain has TRBV28 and TRBJ1-1; D call uncertain. This CDR3 spans 14 amino acids. Germline-derived CDR1 and CDR2 are MDHEN and SYDVKM. Trimming stripped 6 bases from V and 0 bases from J, with 11 bases between. The CDR3 loop is CASRTPVLNTEAFF. As DNA, the CDR3 is TGTGCCAGCAGGACTCCGGTCTTGAACACTGAAGCTTTCTTT.

J is TRBJ2-1 and V is TRBV19; the match to TRBD2 covers 9 bases. Germline CDR1 LNHDA, CDR2 SQIVND (reference sequence). The CDR3 has 18 residues. Losses at the gene ends were 7 bases for V and 4 bases for J; bases not matched to a gene: 17. The CDR3 bases are TGTGCCAGTACCTTCGGGGTTAGCGGGGGCGGTGGTTACAATGAGCAGTTCTTC. This sequence encodes CASTFGVSGGGGYNEQFF.

The chain employs TRBV10-2 and TRBJ1-6; D perhaps matches TRBD1 (6 bases). Trimming stripped 7 bases from V and 7 bases from J, with 11 bases between. This CDR3 is 13 amino acids long. Germline V gives CDR1 WSHSY, CDR2 SAAADI. The CDR3 protein is CASKAQGNSPLHF. CDR3 sequence (DNA): TGCGCCAGCAAGGCGCAGGGGAATTCACCCCTCCACTTT.

The rearrangement links TRBV19 to TRBJ2-2; D may correspond to TRBD1 or TRBD2 (6 bases each). CDR1 and CDR2 (germline): LNHDA, SQIVND (reference sequence). CDR3 length: 14 amino acids. V was trimmed by 7 bases and J by 4 bases, leaving 13 bases between them. CDR3 coding DNA: TGTGCCAGTAATCGGGGGCAAGCCACCGGGGAGCTGTTTTTT. This sequence encodes CASNRGQATGELFF.

In this sample, this clone turned up once. V usage is TRBV11-3 and J usage is TRBJ2-3; TRBD1 is a possible D gene (5 bases). Deletions cut 5 bases from V and 4 bases from J, with 10 bases between. The CDR3 is made up of 13 amino acids. Germline loops: CDR1 SGHNT, CDR2 YENEEA. DNA for the CDR3: TGTGCCAGCAGCCCAGGGTTGGCAGATACGCAGTATTTT. It codes for CASSPGLADTQYF. Combining the CDR3 with reference TRBV11-3 and TRBJ2-3 gives the whole variable domain EAGVVQSPRYKIIEKKQPVAFWCNPISGHNTLYWYLQNLGQGPELLIRYENEEAVDDSQLPKDRFSAERLKGVDSTLKIQPAELGDSAVYLCASSPGLADTQYFGPGTRLTVL.

This chain joins TRBV25-1 and TRBJ2-1; the match to TRBD2 covers 10 bases. Per the germline V gene, CDR1 is MGHDK and CDR2 is SYGVNS. The CDR3 runs to 15 residues. The V segment lost 1 base and the J segment 12 bases; nucleotides outside the gene matches: 9. Written as DNA, the CDR3 is TGTGCCAGCAGTGAATTTCTGGCTAGCGGGGGCGGGCAGTTCTTC. As protein: CASSEFLASGGGQFF.

The V gene is TRBV2, the J gene TRBJ1-3, with a tentative D call TRBD1 (5 bases). The CDR3 length is 14 residues. From germline, CDR1 is SNHLY and CDR2 FYNNEI. The ends were cut back, 4 bases at V and 2 bases at J, with 9 bases in the middle. Written as DNA, the CDR3 is TGTGCCAGCAGTGTGGGACCGACTGGAAACACCATATATTTT. Amino acid sequence: CASSVGPTGNTIYF.

This clone has only one observation. V usage is TRBV14 and J usage is TRBJ2-2, with no clear D. Trimming shortened V by 4 bases and J by 0 bases, and 3 bases separated the two germline ends. The CDR3 spans 13 residues. The germline V gene encodes CDR1 SGHDN and CDR2 FVKESK. CDR3 nucleotide sequence: TGTGCCAGCAGCCGTCCGAACACCGGGGAGCTGTTTTTT. As protein: CASSRPNTGELFF.

V gene TRBV7-3 combines with J gene TRBJ2-7, with D perhaps TRBD2 (6 bases). Germline values: CDR1 SGHTA, CDR2 FQGTGA. The CDR3 totals 14 residues. V lost 3 bases and J 2 bases, leaving 11 bases between the germline ends. Written as DNA, the CDR3 is TGTGCCAGCAGCTTCCCCCCGGGGGCCTACGAGCAGTACTTC. It yields the protein CASSFPPGAYEQYF.

The CDR3 is CSYWTGYEQYF. CDR3 sequence (DNA): TGCAGCTATTGGACTGGCTACGAGCAGTACTTC. The chain couples TRBV29-1 to TRBJ2-7; possibly TRBD2 for D (5 bases). This CDR3 is built from 11 residues. V was clipped by 8 bases and J by 3 bases, with 11 bases between them. The germline V gene encodes CDR1 SQVTM and CDR2 ANQGSEA.

The rearrangement uses TRBV9 and TRBJ2-1; D remains unclear. CDR1 SGDLS and CDR2 YYNGEE come from the germline V gene. V was cut by 0 bases and J by 4 bases, with 5 bases left in between. The CDR3 contains 13 residues. The CDR3 is CASSVDSYNEQFF. The CDR3 region has the DNA TGTGCCAGCAGCGTAGACTCATACAATGAGCAGTTCTTC.

The V and J genes are TRBV2 and TRBJ1-2; D is undetermined. Germline CDR1 is SNHLY and CDR2 is FYNNEI. The CDR3 consists of 13 residues. V was trimmed by 6 bases and J by 8 bases, leaving 16 bases between them. In DNA, the CDR3 is TGTGCCAGCAGACGGGAAGTGCAGGAAGGCTACACCTTC. Translating gives CASRREVQEGYTF. Using reference TRBV2 and TRBJ1-2 for the parts outside the CDR3, the full variable domain is EPEVTQTPSHQVTQMGQEVILRCVPISNHLYFYWYRQILGQKVEFLVSFYNNEISEKSEIFDDQFSVERPDGSNFTLKIRSTKLEDSAMYFCASRREVQEGYTFGSGTRLTVV.

The V call is TRBV6-6, the J call TRBJ1-2; TRBD1 matches at 8 bases. Germline assignment: CDR1 MNHNY and CDR2 SVGAGI (reference sequence). V shed 0 bases, J shed 8 bases, and the junction held 11 bases outside the gene matches. CDR3 length equals 16 residues. CDR3 nucleotide sequence: TGTGCCAGCAGTTACTCGCCGATTCCAGGACAGGGCGGCTACACCTTC. Its translation: CASSYSPIPGQGGYTF.

This clone appeared a single time. The chain has TRBV15 and TRBJ1-1; a possible D gene is TRBD1 (6 bases). Germline values: CDR1 LNHNV, CDR2 YYDKDF (reference sequence). Between the trimmed V and J ends, which lost 0 bases and 5 bases, there was a span of 13 bases. The CDR3 extends over 15 amino acids. The CDR3 region has the DNA TGTGCCACCAGCAGAGAAGGCAGGGGAGGAACTGAAGCTTTCTTT. It codes for CATSREGRGGTEAFF.

The chain links TRBV27 to TRBJ2-7; TRBD1 aligns across 7 bases. The CDR3 is 15 amino acids. The germline CDR1 and CDR2 sequences are MNHEY and SMNVEV (reference sequence). Trimming took 5 bases from V and 5 from J; bases not matched to a gene: 12. Here the CDR3 reads CASSKHRGEGDEQYF. The CDR3 DNA reads TGTGCCAGCAGTAAGCACAGGGGAGAGGGAGACGAGCAGTACTTC.

The chain recombines TRBV10-1 with TRBJ2-1, with 7 bases matching TRBD1. Germline values: CDR1 WNHNN, CDR2 SYGVQD (reference sequence). J lost 9 bases, V lost 5 bases, and 4 bases had no gene match. This CDR3 region has 12 residues. The chain's CDR3 is CASSRQGSEQFF. CDR3 coding DNA: TGCGCCAGCAGTCGACAGGGAAGTGAGCAGTTCTTC.

The rearrangement joins TRBV11-1 to TRBJ2-7, with 7 bases matching TRBD1. The CDR3 loop spans 17 amino acids. The ends lost 3 bases at V and 0 bases at J; junction bases unmatched: 11. The germline V gene has CDR1 SGHAT and CDR2 FQDESV (reference sequence). The CDR3 coding sequence is TGTGCCAGCAGCTTCCGAAAGGACAGGCGAAGCTCCTACGAGCAGTACTTC. This gives the protein CASSFRKDRRSSYEQYF.

The chain has TRBV14 and TRBJ2-7; 9 bases fit TRBD2. This CDR3 is built from 15 residues. The junction had 7 bases not matched to a gene; V was cut back by 4 bases and J by 3 bases. Germline V gives CDR1 SGHDN, CDR2 FVKESK. DNA for the CDR3: TGTGCCAGCAGCCCACCACTAGCGGGTAACTACGAGCAGTACTTC. It encodes CASSPPLAGNYEQYF.

V gene TRBV6-1 combines with J gene TRBJ2-7; 12 nucleotides line up with TRBD2. Per germline, CDR1 MNHNS and CDR2 SASEGT. The CDR3 spans 18 residues. The J segment lost 0 bases and the V segment lost 4 bases, leaving 10 bases of the junction unmatched. The DNA of the CDR3 is TGTGCCAGCAGTGGGCGGCTAGCGGGAGGGTCCTCCTCCTACGAGCAGTACTTC. Translation: CASSGRLAGGSSSYEQYF.

The sample holds one count of this clone. The chain's CDR3 is CAWKYPKWDRVTQTPTQYF. For the CDR3, the DNA is TGTGCCTGGAAATACCCAAAGTGGGACAGGGTAACGCAAACCCCTACGCAGTATTTT. This rearrangement joins TRBV30 to TRBJ2-3, with TRBD1 matching 9 bases. V gave up 4 bases and J gave up 8 bases; unmatched junction bases: 25. Looked up from germline, CDR1 is GTSNPN and CDR2 is SVGIG (reference sequence). This CDR3 is 19 amino acids long.